This T cell receptor (beta chain) was profiled in a study of T-cell reconstitution after alpha-beta-depleted transplantation in children. CDR1 LGHNA and CDR2 YNFKEQ come from the germline V gene. The CDR3 spans 13 residues. Between the trimmed V and J ends, which lost 0 bases and 7 bases, there was a span of 4 bases. The study's findings and limits: Surviving recipient cells, namely T cells and thymic progenitors, were the source of high day-60 TCRbeta diversity in some patients. T cells produced anew were the main source of T-cell counts and diversity one year after transplant.

Comment on this clonotype: Its target is unknown.

Unique molecular identifiers featured in how the TCRbeta library was prepared. From the PCR reads, TCRdb called clonotypes with MiXCR, one entry per CDR3 protein. Among 550,000 to 600,000 distinct CDR3 sequences, around 23% were seen once, and the ten largest hold about 14%. The TCR originated in a boy younger than two who had a stem cell transplant for acute myeloid leukemia, so the T cells may come from the graft donor. The input for sequencing was PBMCs, mostly from graft donor cells, taken 360 days after TCRalphabeta/CD19-depleted stem cell transplant. The J gene is TRBJ1-6, the V gene TRBV4-2; D unresolved. DNA for the CDR3: TGTGCCAGCAGCCAAGAACAGAATTCACCCCTCCACTTT. Protein sequence: CASSQEQNSPLHF.